This T cell receptor (beta chain) was sequenced during a study of blood T cell repertoires in COVID-19. The CDR3 is 16 amino acids. Germline CDR1 SGHVS, CDR2 FNYEAQ. V was pared by 0 bases and J by 0 bases, with 2 bases of the junction left unmatched. In this sample, this clone turned up once. Profiled with immunoSEQ multiplex PCR; TCRdb holds only in-frame clones, not every one. In the table there are 200,000 to 250,000 clones, roughly 88% of which are singletons. The chain recombines TRBV7-6 with TRBJ2-1, with 7 bases lining up with TRBD2. The sequencing sample was made of peripheral blood. The TCR sequence derives from a man in his forties or fifties with active or convalescent COVID-19. CDR3 DNA: TGTGCCAGCAGCTTAGCGCAGCGGGGCTCCTACAATGAGCAGTTCTTC. Protein sequence: CASSLAQRGSYNEQFF.